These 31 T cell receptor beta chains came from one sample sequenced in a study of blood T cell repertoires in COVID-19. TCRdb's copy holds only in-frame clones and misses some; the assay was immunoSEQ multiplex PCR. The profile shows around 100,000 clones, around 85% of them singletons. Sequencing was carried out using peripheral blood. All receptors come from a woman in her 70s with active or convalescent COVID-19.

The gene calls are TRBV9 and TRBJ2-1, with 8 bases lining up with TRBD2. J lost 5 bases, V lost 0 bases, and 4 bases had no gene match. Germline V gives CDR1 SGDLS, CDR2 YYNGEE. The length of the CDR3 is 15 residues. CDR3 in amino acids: CASSVVGLANNEQFF. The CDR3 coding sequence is TGTGCCAGCAGCGTAGTCGGACTAGCCAACAATGAGCAGTTCTTC.

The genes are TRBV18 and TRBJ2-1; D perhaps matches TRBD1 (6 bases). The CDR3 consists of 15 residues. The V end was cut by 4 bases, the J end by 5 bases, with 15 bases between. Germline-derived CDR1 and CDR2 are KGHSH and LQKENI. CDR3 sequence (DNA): TGTGCCAGCTCACGCCAGGGGAGAGGGGACAATGAGCAGTTCTTC. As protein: CASSRQGRGDNEQFF.

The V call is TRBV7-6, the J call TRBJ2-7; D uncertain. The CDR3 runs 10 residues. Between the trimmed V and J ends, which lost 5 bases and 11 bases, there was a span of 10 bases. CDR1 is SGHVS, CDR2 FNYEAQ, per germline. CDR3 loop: CASSPTGKYF. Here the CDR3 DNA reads TGTGCCAGCAGCCCGACGGGTAAGTACTTC. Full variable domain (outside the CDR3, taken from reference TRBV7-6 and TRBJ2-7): GAGVSQSPRYKVTKRGQDVALRCDPISGHVSLYWYRQALGQGPEFLTYFNYEAQQDKSGLPNDRFSAERPEGSISTLTIQRTEQRDSAMYRCASSPTGKYFGPGTRLTVT.

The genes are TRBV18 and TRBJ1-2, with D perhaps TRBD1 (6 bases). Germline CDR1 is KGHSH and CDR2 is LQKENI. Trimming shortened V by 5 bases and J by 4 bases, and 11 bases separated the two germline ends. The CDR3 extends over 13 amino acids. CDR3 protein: CASSSGRGYGYTF. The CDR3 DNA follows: TGTGCCAGCTCATCCGGCAGGGGCTATGGCTACACCTTC. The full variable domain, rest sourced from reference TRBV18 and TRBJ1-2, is NAGVMQNPRHLVRRRGQEARLRCSPMKGHSHVYWYRQLPEEGLKFMVYLQKENIIDESGMPKERFSAEFPKEGPSILRIQQVVRGDSAAYFCASSSGRGYGYTFGSGTRLTVV.

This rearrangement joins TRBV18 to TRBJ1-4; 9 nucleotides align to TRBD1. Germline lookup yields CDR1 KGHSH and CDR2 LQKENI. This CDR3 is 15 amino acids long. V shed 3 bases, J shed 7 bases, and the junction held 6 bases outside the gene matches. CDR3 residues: CASSPRDREGEKLFF. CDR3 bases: TGTGCCAGCTCACCGCGGGACAGGGAAGGTGAAAAACTGTTTTTT.

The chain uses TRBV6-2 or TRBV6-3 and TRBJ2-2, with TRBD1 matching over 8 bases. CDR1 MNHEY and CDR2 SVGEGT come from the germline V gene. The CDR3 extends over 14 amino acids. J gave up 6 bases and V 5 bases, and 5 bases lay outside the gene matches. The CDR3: CASSRTGSAGELFF. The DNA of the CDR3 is TGTGCCAGCAGTCGGACAGGGTCGGCCGGGGAGCTGTTTTTT.

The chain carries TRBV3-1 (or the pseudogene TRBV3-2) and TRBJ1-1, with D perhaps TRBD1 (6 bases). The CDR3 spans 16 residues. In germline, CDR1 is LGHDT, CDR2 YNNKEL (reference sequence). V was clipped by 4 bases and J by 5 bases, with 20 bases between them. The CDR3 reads CASSLPPWQGRTEAFF. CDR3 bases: TGTGCCAGCAGCCTCCCCCCCTGGCAGGGGAGAACTGAAGCTTTCTTT.

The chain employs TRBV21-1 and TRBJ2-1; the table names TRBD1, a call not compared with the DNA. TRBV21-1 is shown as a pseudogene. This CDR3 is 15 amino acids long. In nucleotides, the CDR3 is TGTGCCAGCAGCAAGGGGTGGACAGAGCACAATGAGCAGTTCTTC. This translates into CASSKGWTEHNEQFF.

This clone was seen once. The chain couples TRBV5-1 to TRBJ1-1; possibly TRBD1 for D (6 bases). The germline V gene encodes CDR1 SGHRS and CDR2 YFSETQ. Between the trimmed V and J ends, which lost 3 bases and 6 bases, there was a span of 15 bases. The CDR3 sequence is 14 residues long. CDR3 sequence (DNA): TGCGCCAGCAGCTCTACCCTTGGACAGCCTGAAGCTTTCTTT. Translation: CASSSTLGQPEAFF.

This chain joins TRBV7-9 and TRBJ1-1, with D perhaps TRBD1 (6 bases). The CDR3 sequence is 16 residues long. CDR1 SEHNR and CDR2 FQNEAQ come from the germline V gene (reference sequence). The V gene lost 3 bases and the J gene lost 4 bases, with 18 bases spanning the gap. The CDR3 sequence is CASSFYGPGQLTEAFF. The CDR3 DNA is TGTGCCAGCAGCTTCTACGGCCCTGGACAGCTCACTGAAGCTTTCTTT.

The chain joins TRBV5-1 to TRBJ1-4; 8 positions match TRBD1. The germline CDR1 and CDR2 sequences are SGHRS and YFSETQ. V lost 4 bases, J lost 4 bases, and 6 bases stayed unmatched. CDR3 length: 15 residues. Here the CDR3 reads CASSPGQGDNEKLFF. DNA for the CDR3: TGCGCCAGCAGCCCCGGACAGGGCGATAATGAAAAACTGTTTTTT.

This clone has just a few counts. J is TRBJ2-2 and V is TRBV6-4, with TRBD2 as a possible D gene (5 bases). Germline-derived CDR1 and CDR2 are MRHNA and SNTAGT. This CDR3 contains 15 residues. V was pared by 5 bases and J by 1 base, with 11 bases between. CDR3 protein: CASSREAVNTGELFF. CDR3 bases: TGTGCCAGCAGTCGAGAAGCGGTGAACACCGGGGAGCTGTTTTTT.

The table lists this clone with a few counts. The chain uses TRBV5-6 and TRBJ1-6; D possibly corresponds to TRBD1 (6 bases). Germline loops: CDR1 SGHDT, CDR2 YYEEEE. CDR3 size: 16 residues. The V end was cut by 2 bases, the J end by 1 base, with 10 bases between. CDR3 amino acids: CASSLNRESYNSPLHF. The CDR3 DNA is TGTGCCAGCAGCTTAAACAGGGAATCCTATAATTCACCCCTCCACTTT.

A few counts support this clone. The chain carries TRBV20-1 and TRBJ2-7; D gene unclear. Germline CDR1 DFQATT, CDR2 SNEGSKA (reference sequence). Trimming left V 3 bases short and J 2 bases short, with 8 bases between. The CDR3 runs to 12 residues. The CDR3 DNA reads TGCAGTGCTAGTCGTACTACCTACGAGCAGTACTTC. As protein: CSASRTTYEQYF.

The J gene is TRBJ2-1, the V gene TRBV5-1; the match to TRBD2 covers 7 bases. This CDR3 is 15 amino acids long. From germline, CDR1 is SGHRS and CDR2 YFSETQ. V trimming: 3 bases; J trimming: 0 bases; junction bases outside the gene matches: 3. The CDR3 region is CASSSGLVSYNEQFF. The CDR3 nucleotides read TGCGCCAGCAGCTCCGGACTAGTCTCCTACAATGAGCAGTTCTTC.

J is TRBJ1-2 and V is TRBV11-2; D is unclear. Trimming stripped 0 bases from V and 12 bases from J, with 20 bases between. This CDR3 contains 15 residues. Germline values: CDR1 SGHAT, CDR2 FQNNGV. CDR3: CASSLDLEGKDYHTF. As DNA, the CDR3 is TGTGCCAGCAGCTTAGATTTGGAGGGAAAGGACTACCACACCTTC.

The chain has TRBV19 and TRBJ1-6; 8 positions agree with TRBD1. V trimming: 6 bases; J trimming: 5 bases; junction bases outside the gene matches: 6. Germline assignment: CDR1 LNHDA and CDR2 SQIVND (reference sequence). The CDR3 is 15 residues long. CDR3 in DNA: TGTGCCAGTAGGAGACAGGGGTGGGATAATTCACCCCTCCACTTT. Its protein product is CASRRQGWDNSPLHF.

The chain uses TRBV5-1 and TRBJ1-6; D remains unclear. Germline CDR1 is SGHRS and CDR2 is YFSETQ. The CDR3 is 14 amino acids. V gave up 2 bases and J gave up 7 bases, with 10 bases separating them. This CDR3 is CASSFGRGNSPLHF. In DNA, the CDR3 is TGCGCCAGCAGCTTCGGGCGGGGAAATTCACCCCTCCACTTT.

CDR3 loop: CASSESPGLAKGTGELFF. CDR3 nucleotides: TGCGCCAGCAGTGAGTCGCCGGGACTAGCAAAGGGAACCGGGGAGCTGTTTTTT. This sequence joins TRBV10-1 and TRBJ2-2; 9 bases line up with TRBD2. With 0 bases clipped from V and 5 bases from J, the junction kept 10 bases outside the gene matches. This CDR3 comprises 18 residues. CDR1 and CDR2 (germline): WNHNN, SYGVQD (reference sequence).

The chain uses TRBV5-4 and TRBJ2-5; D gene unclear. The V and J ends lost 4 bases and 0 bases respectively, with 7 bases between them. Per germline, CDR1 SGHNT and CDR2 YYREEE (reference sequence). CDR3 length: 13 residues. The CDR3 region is CASSLQNQETQYF. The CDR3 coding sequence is TGTGCCAGCAGCCTACAGAACCAAGAGACCCAGTACTTC.

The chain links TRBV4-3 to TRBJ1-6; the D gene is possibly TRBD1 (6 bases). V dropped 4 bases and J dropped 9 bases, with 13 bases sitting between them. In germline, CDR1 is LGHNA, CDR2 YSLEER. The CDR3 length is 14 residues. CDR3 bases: TGCGCCAGCAGCCCCAGGACAGTATCTTCACCCCTCCACTTT. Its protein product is CASSPRTVSSPLHF.

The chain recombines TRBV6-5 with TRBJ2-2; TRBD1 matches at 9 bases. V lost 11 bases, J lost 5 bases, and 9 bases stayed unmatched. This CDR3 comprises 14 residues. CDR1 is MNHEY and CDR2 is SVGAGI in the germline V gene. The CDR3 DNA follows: TGTGCCGGGCGCGGGACAGGGCAAACCGGGGAGCTGTTTTTT. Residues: CAGRGTGQTGELFF.

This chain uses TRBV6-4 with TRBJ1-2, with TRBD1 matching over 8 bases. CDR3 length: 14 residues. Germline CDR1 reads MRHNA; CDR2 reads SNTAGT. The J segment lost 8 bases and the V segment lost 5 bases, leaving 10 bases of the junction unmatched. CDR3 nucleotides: TGTGCCAGCAGTCTACAGGGGGGAGTAGGAGGCTACACCTTC. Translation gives CASSLQGGVGGYTF.

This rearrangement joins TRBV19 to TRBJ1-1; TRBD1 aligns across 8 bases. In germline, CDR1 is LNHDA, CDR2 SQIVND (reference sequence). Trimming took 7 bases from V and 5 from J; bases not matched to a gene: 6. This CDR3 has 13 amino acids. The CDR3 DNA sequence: TGTGCCAGTAATCAGGGGGCACATACTGAAGCTTTCTTT. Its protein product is CASNQGAHTEAFF.

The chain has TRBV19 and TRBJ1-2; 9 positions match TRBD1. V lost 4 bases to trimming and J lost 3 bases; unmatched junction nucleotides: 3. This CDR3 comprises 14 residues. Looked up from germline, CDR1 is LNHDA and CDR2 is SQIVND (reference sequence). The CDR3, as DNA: TGTGCCAGTAGTAGGGGACAGGGCGACTATGGCTACACCTTC. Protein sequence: CASSRGQGDYGYTF.

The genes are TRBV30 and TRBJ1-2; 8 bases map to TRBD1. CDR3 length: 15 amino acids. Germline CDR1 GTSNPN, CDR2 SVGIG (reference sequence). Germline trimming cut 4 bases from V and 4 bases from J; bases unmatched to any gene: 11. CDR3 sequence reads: CAWIRNRGSLYGYTF. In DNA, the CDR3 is TGTGCCTGGATACGCAACAGGGGGTCCCTCTATGGCTACACCTTC.

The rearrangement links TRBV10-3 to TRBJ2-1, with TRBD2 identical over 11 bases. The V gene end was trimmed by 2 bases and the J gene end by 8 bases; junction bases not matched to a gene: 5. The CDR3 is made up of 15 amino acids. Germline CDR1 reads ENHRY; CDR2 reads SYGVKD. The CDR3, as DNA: TGTGCCATCAGTGAGGTTAGCGGGGGGGCTGATGAGCAGTTCTTC. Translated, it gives CAISEVSGGADEQFF.

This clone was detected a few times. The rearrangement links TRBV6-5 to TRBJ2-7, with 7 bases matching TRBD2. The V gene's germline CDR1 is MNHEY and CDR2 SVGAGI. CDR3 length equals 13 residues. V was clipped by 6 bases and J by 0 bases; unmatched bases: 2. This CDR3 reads CASRRDYSYEQYF. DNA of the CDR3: TGTGCCAGCAGACGGGACTACTCCTACGAGCAGTACTTC.

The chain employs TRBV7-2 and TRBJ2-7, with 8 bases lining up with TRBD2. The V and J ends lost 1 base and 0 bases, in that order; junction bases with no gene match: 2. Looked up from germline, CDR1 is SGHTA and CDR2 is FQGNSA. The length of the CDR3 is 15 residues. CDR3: CASSLVSGSSYEQYF. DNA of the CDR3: TGTGCCAGCAGCTTAGTAAGCGGGAGCTCCTACGAGCAGTACTTC.

The CDR3 DNA is TGTGCCAGCAGCCTGGGGGGGGCGGGGAAAGATACGCAGTATTTT. Protein sequence: CASSLGGAGKDTQYF. V is TRBV7-2 and J is TRBJ2-3, with TRBD2 as a possible D gene (7 bases). The CDR3 contains 15 residues. V gave up 5 bases and J gave up 5 bases, with 17 bases separating them. The germline V gene has CDR1 SGHTA and CDR2 FQGNSA.

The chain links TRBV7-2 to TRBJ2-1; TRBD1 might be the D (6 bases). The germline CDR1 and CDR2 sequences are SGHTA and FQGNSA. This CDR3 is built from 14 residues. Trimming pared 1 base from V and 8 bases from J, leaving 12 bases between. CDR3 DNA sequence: TGTGCCAGCAGCTTAGTAGGGGGAGTGGATGAGCAGTTCTTC. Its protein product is CASSLVGGVDEQFF.